The rows below give T cell receptor beta chains drawn from one sample of a study of T cells after yellow fever vaccination. TCRdb ran MiXCR on the 5' RACE reads and lists one entry per CDR3 protein. This table has under 200,000 distinct CDR3 sequences, approximately 11% appearing once. The material sequenced was CD8+ T cells sorted from PBMCs, taken 15 days after the yellow fever booster vaccination. All receptors come from a man younger than 35 who received the YFV17D yellow fever vaccine. Each CDR3 is given with its conserved first and last residue. A D gene is named only where the DNA matches it firmly. Clone size is stated in some rows and not others, as once, few, many or a class when expanded.

CDR3: CDSSITGLPLDTQYF; DNA: TGTGACAGCAGCATAACCGGGCTTCCGCTGGATACGCAGTATTTT; D: NA; J: TRBJ2-3; V: TRBV7-6; size: few
CDR3: CASSQSWARDSTYEQYF; DNA: TGCGCCAGCAGCCAATCCTGGGCTCGGGATTCGACCTACGAGCAGTACTTC; D: NA; J: TRBJ2-7; V: TRBV4-3; size: NA
CDR3: CASSLTGGSYEQYF; DNA: TGTGCCAGCAGTCTAACAGGGGGCTCCTACGAGCAGTACTTC; D: TRBD1; J: TRBJ2-7; V: TRBV6-2/TRBV6-3; size: NA
CDR3: CSAGGLSFNEKLFF; DNA: TGCAGTGCTGGAGGACTTTCATTCAATGAAAAACTGTTTTTT; D: NA; J: TRBJ1-4; V: TRBV20-1; size: few
CDR3: CSAAGTSGGAGDTQYF; DNA: TGCAGCGCCGCAGGGACTAGCGGGGGGGCGGGAGATACGCAGTATTTT; D: TRBD2; J: TRBJ2-3; V: TRBV29-1; size: NA
CDR3: CASRGGGSWADTQYF; DNA: TGTGCCAGCAGGGGGGGTGGTAGTTGGGCAGATACGCAGTATTTT; D: NA; J: TRBJ2-3; V: TRBV27; size: few
CDR3: CSVEMTGYYEQYF; DNA: TGCAGCGTTGAAATGACGGGTTACTACGAGCAGTACTTC; D: NA; J: TRBJ2-7; V: TRBV29-1; size: NA
CDR3: CASSFLDRGRETQYF; DNA: TGTGCCAGCAGTTTCTTGGACAGGGGGCGGGAGACCCAGTACTTC; D: TRBD1; J: TRBJ2-5; V: TRBV12-3/TRBV12-4; size: few
CDR3: CASSQVQGLAKNIQYF; DNA: TGTGCCAGCAGCCAAGTACAGGGGCTAGCCAAAAACATTCAGTACTTC; D: TRBD1; J: TRBJ2-4; V: TRBV3-1; size: NA
CDR3: CASSFVGGAEETQYF; DNA: TGTGCCAGCAGCTTCGTCGGGGGTGCGGAAGAGACCCAGTACTTC; D: NA; J: TRBJ2-5; V: TRBV5-6; size: NA
CDR3: CASSQDRVGAPDTQYF; DNA: TGCGCCAGCAGCCAAGATAGAGTAGGGGCGCCGGATACGCAGTATTTT; D: NA; J: TRBJ2-3; V: TRBV4-3; size: few
CDR3: CSVEDPSGGVLETQYF; DNA: TGCAGCGTTGAAGATCCGTCAGGAGGGGTGTTGGAGACCCAGTACTTC; D: NA; J: TRBJ2-5; V: TRBV29-1; size: many
CDR3: CASSPPAGADTQYF; DNA: TGTGCCAGCAGCCCCCCCGCGGGTGCCGATACGCAGTATTTT; D: NA; J: TRBJ2-3; V: TRBV28; size: NA
CDR3: CSARDRWDEQFF; DNA: TGCAGTGCTAGAGATCGCTGGGATGAGCAGTTCTTC; D: NA; J: TRBJ2-1; V: TRBV20-1; size: NA
CDR3: CASSQVDRGAYEQYF; DNA: TGTGCCAGCAGCCAGGTTGACAGGGGCGCCTACGAGCAGTACTTC; D: TRBD1; J: TRBJ2-7; V: TRBV3-1; size: NA
CDR3: CASSPERATSTDTQYF; DNA: TGTGCCAGCTCACCGGAGAGGGCAACTAGCACAGATACGCAGTATTTT; D: NA; J: TRBJ2-3; V: TRBV18; size: few
CDR3: CASSLAAGIETQYF; DNA: TGTGCCAGCAGTTTAGCGGCGGGGATCGAGACCCAGTACTTC; D: NA; J: TRBJ2-5; V: TRBV12-3/TRBV12-4; size: NA
CDR3: CASSRTGGREQYF; DNA: TGCGCCAGCAGCCGCACGGGGGGCCGGGAGCAGTACTTC; D: NA; J: TRBJ2-7; V: TRBV4-1; size: few
CDR3: CASSLFGWTSLGLYEQYF; DNA: TGTGCCAGCAGCTTATTTGGGTGGACGAGTTTGGGGCTCTACGAGCAGTACTTC; D: NA; J: TRBJ2-7; V: TRBV7-2; size: few